Below, 9 T cell receptor beta chains from the same sample are listed, as sequenced in a study of shared clonotypes between healthy human individuals. The repertoire was sequenced with immunoSEQ multiplex PCR; TCRdb's copy has only in-frame clones and lacks some. Of about 380,000 clones in the sample, about 96% were seen once. The sequencing sample was made of memory CD8+ T cells sorted from blood. The subset here: CD45RO+ cells pooled with CCR7-negative TemRA cells. These receptor sequences come from a man aged 25 to 45 in good health.

The chain combines TRBV5-1 with TRBJ2-2, with a possible D match to TRBD1 (6 bases). Germline lookup yields CDR1 SGHRS and CDR2 YFSETQ. The V end lost 4 bases, the J end lost 6 bases, and 19 bases lay between the germline ends. There are 16 residues in the CDR3. CDR3 bases: TGCGCCAGCAGCCCTTTTACAGGGAGAGGAGCCGGGGAGCTGTTTTTT. The encoded protein is CASSPFTGRGAGELFF. Drawing the rest from reference TRBV5-1 and TRBJ2-2, the complete variable domain is KAGVTQTPRYLIKTRGQQVTLSCSPISGHRSVSWYQQTPGQGLQFLFEYFSETQRNKGNFPGRFSGRQFSNSRSEMNVSTLELGDSALYLCASSPFTGRGAGELFFGEGSRLTVL.

This clone was observed a single time. V is TRBV28 and J is TRBJ1-3; a possible D gene is TRBD1 (6 bases). CDR3 size: 14 residues. With 2 bases removed from V and 2 bases from J, the gap between germline ends came to 7 bases. Germline V gives CDR1 MDHEN, CDR2 SYDVKM. CDR3 protein: CASSLHRAGNTIYF. For the CDR3, the DNA is TGTGCCAGCAGTTTACACAGGGCTGGAAACACCATATATTTT.

This sequence joins TRBV5-1 and TRBJ1-6; a weak D match, TRBD1 (6 bases). V was pared by 4 bases and J by 7 bases, with 9 bases between. There are 13 residues in the CDR3. Germline values: CDR1 SGHRS, CDR2 YFSETQ. The DNA for the CDR3 is TGCGCCAGCAGCGTACAGGGCAATTCACCCCTCCACTTT. Residues: CASSVQGNSPLHF.

The chain links TRBV7-9 to TRBJ2-7; D is perhaps TRBD1 or TRBD2 (5 bases each). CDR3 length equals 13 residues. V lost 3 bases and J lost 4, with 10 bases in between. From germline, CDR1 is SEHNR and CDR2 FQNEAQ (reference sequence). The CDR3 DNA reads as TGTGCCAGCAGCTTCCGGGGCTTATACGAGCAGTACTTC. As protein: CASSFRGLYEQYF. Combining the CDR3 with reference TRBV7-9 and TRBJ2-7 gives the whole variable domain DTGVSQNPRHKITKRGQNVTFRCDPISEHNRLYWYRQTLGQGPEFLTYFQNEAQLEKSRLLSDRFSAERPKGSFSTLEIQRTEQGDSAMYLCASSFRGLYEQYFGPGTRLTVT.

The rearrangement links TRBV11-2 to TRBJ2-2; the D is unclear. The CDR3 has 15 residues. V dropped 1 base and J dropped 7 bases, with 13 bases sitting between them. The V gene's germline CDR1 is SGHAT and CDR2 FQNNGV. The CDR3 reads CASSLGVLVDGELFF. In DNA form, the CDR3 reads TGTGCCAGCAGCTTAGGGGTGTTAGTGGACGGGGAGCTGTTTTTT.

V gene TRBV5-1 combines with J gene TRBJ2-7, with 10 positions matching TRBD2. CDR1 is SGHRS and CDR2 is YFSETQ in the germline V gene. V was pared by 1 base and J by 4 bases, with 8 bases of the junction left unmatched. CDR3 length: 16 amino acids. CDR3 residues: CASSLSPSGSFYEQYF. CDR3 DNA: TGCGCCAGCAGCTTGAGTCCTAGCGGGAGTTTTTACGAGCAGTACTTC.

This clone has just one count. This chain links TRBV14 with TRBJ1-2; no clear D gene. The CDR3 runs 13 residues. Trimming removed 1 base at V and 4 bases at J, with 7 bases between. In germline, CDR1 is SGHDN, CDR2 FVKESK. The CDR3 DNA reads as TGTGCCAGCAGCCAAGCTACAGCCTATGGCTACACCTTC. It yields the protein CASSQATAYGYTF.

This clone was seen a single time. The rearrangement uses TRBV7-9 and TRBJ2-7, with 9 bases fitting TRBD1. Trimming took 5 bases from V and 2 from J; bases not matched to a gene: 4. Germline CDR1 reads SEHNR; CDR2 reads FQNEAQ (reference sequence). The CDR3 sequence is 14 residues long. CDR3 loop: CASSTGTGTYEQYF. CDR3 in DNA: TGTGCCAGCAGCACCGGGACAGGGACCTACGAGCAGTACTTC.

The chain joins TRBV14 to TRBJ2-3; TRBD2 aligns across 7 bases. With V trimmed by 2 bases and J by 5 bases, 10 bases remained unmatched. The CDR3 sequence is 16 residues long. CDR1 SGHDN and CDR2 FVKESK come from the germline V gene. The DNA for the CDR3 is TGTGCCAGCAGCCAAAGGCGGGGGACGATCAAAGATACGCAGTATTTT. Its translation is CASSQRRGTIKDTQYF.